This T cell receptor (beta chain) was obtained from a study of T cell responses to AZD1222 COVID-19 vaccine. Study-level results: Unmutated variant regions are reportedly targeted by nearly half of spike-specific TCRs.

In regard to this clone: No antigen is known for it.

Trimming took 3 bases from V and 3 from J, leaving 3 bases between them. The CDR3 totals 12 residues. TCRdb keeps only in-frame clones here, not all; method: immunoSEQ multiplex PCR. The sample has 120,000 to 150,000 clones, roughly 88% seen once. The gene calls are TRBV12-3 or TRBV12-4 and TRBJ1-5; D is ambiguous. This clonotype originated in an adult who received the MenACWY meningococcal vaccine as a control. Source: peripheral blood, taken 28 days after the second dose of the MenACWY control vaccine. The CDR3 here is CASSFFNQPQHF. CDR3 in DNA: TGTGCCAGCAGTTTTTTCAATCAGCCCCAGCATTTT.